This is a list of T cell receptor beta chains from one sample in a study of blood T cell repertoires in COVID-19. Measured with immunoSEQ multiplex PCR; TCRdb has only the in-frame clones, and not every one. The table has 320,000 or so clones, roughly 85% seen once; the top ten hold approximately 1.9%. The sequenced sample consisted of PBMCs or T cells enriched from blood (not recorded which). The receptors shown here come from a woman aged 25 to 39 who had been exposed to COVID-19. Each CDR3 is given with its conserved first and last residue. Fields, in order: J gene, clone size, D gene, V gene, CDR3 DNA, CDR3 protein. The D gene is left open where the match is weak. Size tells how often a clone was seen (once, few, many) or the class of an expanded clone, and some rows leave it out.

>TRBJ1-1|NA|NA|TRBV5-1
TGCGCCAGCAGCTTGGCAGGGGATGAAGCTTTCTTT
CASSLAGDEAFF
>TRBJ2-5|once|TRBD2|TRBV7-6
TGTGCCAGCAGCTCACGGGGGGGCAAAGAGACCCAGTACTTC
CASSSRGGKETQYF
>TRBJ1-6|NA|NA|TRBV19
TGTGCCAGTAGTATTAGGGGTGATTCACCCCTCCACTTT
CASSIRGDSPLHF
>TRBJ1-6|NA|NA|TRBV27
TGTGCCAGCAGTTTAAGGGGCTGGAATTCACCCCTCCACTTT
CASSLRGWNSPLHF
>TRBJ1-5|NA|NA|TRBV7-9
TGTGCCAGCAGCACCAGCAGAGGACAGACAAGAGATCAGCCCCAGCATTTT
CASSTSRGQTRDQPQHF
>TRBJ1-3|NA|TRBD1|TRBV9
TGTGCCAGCGGACCGGGACAGGGAAATGGAAACACCATATATTTT
CASGPGQGNGNTIYF
>TRBJ1-5|few|TRBD1|TRBV19
TGTGCCAGTAGTACGACAGGGTATAGCAATCAGCCCCAGCATTTT
CASSTTGYSNQPQHF
>TRBJ1-1|NA|NA|TRBV18
TGTGCCAGCTCACCTTCAGGGGTTGAAGCTTTCTTT
CASSPSGVEAFF
>TRBJ2-7|NA|TRBD2|TRBV28
TGTGCCAGCAGTGGGGGGTCTAGCGGGACCTACGAGCAGTACTTC
CASSGGSSGTYEQYF
>TRBJ2-7|NA|NA|TRBV2
TGTGCCAGCAGGTCTGGCGGGACCGAGCAGTACTTC
CASRSGGTEQYF
>TRBJ2-7|NA|TRBD2|TRBV3-1/TRBV3-2
TGTGCCAGCAGCCACACTAGCGGGATTGGAGAGCAGTACTTC
CASSHTSGIGEQYF
>TRBJ2-7|few|TRBD2|TRBV19
TGTGCCAGTGCCCTAGCGGGGAGGGACGAGCAGTACTTC
CASALAGRDEQYF
>TRBJ2-2|NA|NA|TRBV28
TGTGCCAGCAGGCCCGGGGGTGGCACCGGGGAGCTGTTTTTT
CASRPGGGTGELFF
>TRBJ2-1|NA|NA|TRBV12-3/TRBV12-4
TGTGCCAGCAGTTTATCGTATGAGCAGTTCTTC
CASSLSYEQFF
>TRBJ1-2|NA|NA|TRBV12-3/TRBV12-4
TGTGCCAGCAGTTTAACAGGGTGGGGTGGCTACACCTTC
CASSLTGWGGYTF
>TRBJ1-6|NA|NA|TRBV5-1
TGCGCCAGCAGCTGGTCAACATGGCGGGGGGGTAATTCACCCCTCCACTTT
CASSWSTWRGGNSPLHF
>TRBJ1-4|NA|NA|TRBV2
TGTGCCAGCAGGGGGGTCTCAGGGGTTAATGAAAAACTGTTTTTT
CASRGVSGVNEKLFF
>TRBJ2-3|once|NA|TRBV5-1
TGCGCCAGCGGAGACGGCTTGACCCTCTCAACAGATACGCAGTATTTT
CASGDGLTLSTDTQYF
>TRBJ2-5|NA|NA|TRBV5-1
TGCGCCAGCAGCTTGGTTCAGGGGTCTCCAGAGACCCAGTACTTC
CASSLVQGSPETQYF
>TRBJ1-3|NA|NA|TRBV30
TGTGCCTGGGCGGGGGGGAACACCATATATTTT
CAWAGGNTIYF
>TRBJ2-4|NA|NA|TRBV7-3
TGTGCCAGCGAGGACAGTCGAGCGTACTTC
CASEDSRAYF
>TRBJ1-1|NA|NA|TRBV6-1
TGTGCCAGCAGTGAAAAACAGGGCATGAACACTGAAGCTTTCTTT
CASSEKQGMNTEAFF
>TRBJ2-1|NA|TRBD1|TRBV5-8
TGTGCCAGCAACTCCGGGACAGGGGGCTCAGGAGAGCAGTTCTTC
CASNSGTGGSGEQFF